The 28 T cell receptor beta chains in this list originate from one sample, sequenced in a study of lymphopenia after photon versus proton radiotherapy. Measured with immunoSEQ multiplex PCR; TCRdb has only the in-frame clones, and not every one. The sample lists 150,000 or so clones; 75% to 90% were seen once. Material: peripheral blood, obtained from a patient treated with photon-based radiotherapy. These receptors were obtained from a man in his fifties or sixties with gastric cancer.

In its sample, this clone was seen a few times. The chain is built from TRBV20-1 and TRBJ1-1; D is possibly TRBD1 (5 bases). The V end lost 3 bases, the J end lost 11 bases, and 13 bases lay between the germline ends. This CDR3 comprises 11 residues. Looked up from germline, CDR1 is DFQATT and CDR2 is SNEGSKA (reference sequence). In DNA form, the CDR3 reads TGCAGTGCTAGCCAGGGAGGATATGCTTTCTTT. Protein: CSASQGGYAFF.

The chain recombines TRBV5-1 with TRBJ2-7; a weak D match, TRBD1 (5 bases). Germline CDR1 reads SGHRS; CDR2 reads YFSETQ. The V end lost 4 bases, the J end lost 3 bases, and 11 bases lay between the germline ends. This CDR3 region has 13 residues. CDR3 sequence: CASSRDSVYEQYF. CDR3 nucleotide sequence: TGCGCCAGCAGCCGAGACAGTGTCTACGAGCAGTACTTC. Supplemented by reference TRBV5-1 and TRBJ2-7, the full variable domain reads KAGVTQTPRYLIKTRGQQVTLSCSPISGHRSVSWYQQTPGQGLQFLFEYFSETQRNKGNFPGRFSGRQFSNSRSEMNVSTLELGDSALYLCASSRDSVYEQYFGPGTRLTVT.

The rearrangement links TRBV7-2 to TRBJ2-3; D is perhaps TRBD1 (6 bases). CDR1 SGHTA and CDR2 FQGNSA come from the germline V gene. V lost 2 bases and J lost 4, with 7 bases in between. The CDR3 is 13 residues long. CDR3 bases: TGTGCCAGCAGCTTAACAGGGCCAGATACGCAGTATTTT. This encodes CASSLTGPDTQYF.

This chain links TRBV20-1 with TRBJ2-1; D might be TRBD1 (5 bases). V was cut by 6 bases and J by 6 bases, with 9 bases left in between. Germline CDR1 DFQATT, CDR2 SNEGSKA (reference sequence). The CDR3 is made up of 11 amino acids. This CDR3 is CSAHRGNEQFF. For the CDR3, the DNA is TGCAGTGCACATAGGGGCAATGAGCAGTTCTTC.

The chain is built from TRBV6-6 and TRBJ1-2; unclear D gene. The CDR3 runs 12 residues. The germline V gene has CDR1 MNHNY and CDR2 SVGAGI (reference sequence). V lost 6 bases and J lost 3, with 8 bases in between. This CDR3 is CASRYSDYGYTF. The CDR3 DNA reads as TGTGCCAGCAGATACAGCGACTATGGCTACACCTTC.

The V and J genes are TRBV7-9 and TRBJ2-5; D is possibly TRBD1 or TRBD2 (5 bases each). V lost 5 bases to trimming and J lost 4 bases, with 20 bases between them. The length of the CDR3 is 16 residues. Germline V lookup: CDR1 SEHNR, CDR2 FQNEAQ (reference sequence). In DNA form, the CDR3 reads TGTGCCAGCAGCCAGAAATTAATCGGGACCGGAGAGACCCAGTACTTC. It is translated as CASSQKLIGTGETQYF.

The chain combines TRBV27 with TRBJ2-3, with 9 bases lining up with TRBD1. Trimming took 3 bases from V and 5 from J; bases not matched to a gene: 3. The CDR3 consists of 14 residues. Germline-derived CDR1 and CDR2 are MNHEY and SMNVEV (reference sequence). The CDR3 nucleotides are TGTGCCAGCAGTTTGTGGACAGGGGTAGATACGCAGTATTTT. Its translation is CASSLWTGVDTQYF.

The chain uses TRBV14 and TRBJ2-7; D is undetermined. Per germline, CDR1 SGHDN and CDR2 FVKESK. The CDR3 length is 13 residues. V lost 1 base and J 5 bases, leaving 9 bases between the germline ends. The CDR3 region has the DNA TGTGCCAGCAGCCAAGGATCAGGCCACGAGCAGTACTTC. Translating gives CASSQGSGHEQYF.

The CDR3 DNA follows: TGTGCCAGCAGCTTAACTAGCGGGAGAGGGGATACGCAGTATTTT. Translated, it gives CASSLTSGRGDTQYF. The J gene is TRBJ2-3, the V gene TRBV7-9, with TRBD2 identical over 11 bases. The CDR3 runs to 15 residues. Germline V gene data show CDR1 as SEHNR and CDR2 as FQNEAQ (reference sequence). Germline trimming cut 2 bases from V and 6 bases from J; bases unmatched to any gene: 4.

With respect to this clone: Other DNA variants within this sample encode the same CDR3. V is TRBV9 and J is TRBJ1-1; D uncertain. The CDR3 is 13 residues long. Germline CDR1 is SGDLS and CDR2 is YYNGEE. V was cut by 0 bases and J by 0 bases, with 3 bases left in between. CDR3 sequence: CASSVGMNTEAFF. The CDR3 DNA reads TGTGCCAGCAGCGTAGGAATGAACACTGAAGCTTTCTTT.

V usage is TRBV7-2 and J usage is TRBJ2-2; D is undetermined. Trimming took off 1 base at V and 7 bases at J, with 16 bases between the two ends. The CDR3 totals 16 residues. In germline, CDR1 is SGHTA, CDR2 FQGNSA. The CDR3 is CASSLESTHPRGELFF. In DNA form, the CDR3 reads TGTGCCAGCAGCTTAGAGTCTACACACCCACGCGGGGAGCTGTTTTTT.

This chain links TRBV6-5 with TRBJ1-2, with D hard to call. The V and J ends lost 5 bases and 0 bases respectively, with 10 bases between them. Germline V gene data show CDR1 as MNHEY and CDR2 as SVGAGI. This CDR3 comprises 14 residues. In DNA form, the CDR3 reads TGTGCCAGCAGTGCCTCACAAGCTAACTATGGCTACACCTTC. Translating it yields CASSASQANYGYTF.

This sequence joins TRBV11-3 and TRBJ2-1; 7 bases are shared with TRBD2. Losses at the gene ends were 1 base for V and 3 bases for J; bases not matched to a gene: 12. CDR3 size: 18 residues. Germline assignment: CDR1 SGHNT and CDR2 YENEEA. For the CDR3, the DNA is TGTGCCAGCAGCTTAGCCACTTGGTCACTAGCGAACTACAATGAGCAGTTCTTC. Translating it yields CASSLATWSLANYNEQFF. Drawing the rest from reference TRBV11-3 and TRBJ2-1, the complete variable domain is EAGVVQSPRYKIIEKKQPVAFWCNPISGHNTLYWYLQNLGQGPELLIRYENEEAVDDSQLPKDRFSAERLKGVDSTLKIQPAELGDSAVYLCASSLATWSLANYNEQFFGPGTRLTVL.

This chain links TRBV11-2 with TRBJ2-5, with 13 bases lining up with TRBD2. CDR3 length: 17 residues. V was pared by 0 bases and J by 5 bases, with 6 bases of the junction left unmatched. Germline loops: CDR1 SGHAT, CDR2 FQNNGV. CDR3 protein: CASSLEGTSGMRETQYF. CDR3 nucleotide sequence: TGTGCCAGCAGCTTAGAAGGGACTAGCGGGATGCGTGAGACCCAGTACTTC.

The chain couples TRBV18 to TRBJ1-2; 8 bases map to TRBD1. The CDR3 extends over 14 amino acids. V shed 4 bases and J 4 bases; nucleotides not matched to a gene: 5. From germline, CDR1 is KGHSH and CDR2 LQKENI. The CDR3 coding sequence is TGTGCCAGCTCACGGACAGGGACCATCTATGGCTACACCTTC. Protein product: CASSRTGTIYGYTF.

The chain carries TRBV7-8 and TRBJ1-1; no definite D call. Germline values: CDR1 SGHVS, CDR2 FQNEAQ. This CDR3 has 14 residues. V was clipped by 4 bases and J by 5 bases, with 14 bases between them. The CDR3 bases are TGTGCCAGCAGCTCCGGAGGAACCCTAACTGAAGCTTTCTTT. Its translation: CASSSGGTLTEAFF. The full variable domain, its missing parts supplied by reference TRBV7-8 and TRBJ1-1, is GAGVSQSPRYKVAKRGQDVALRCDPISGHVSLFWYQQALGQGPEFLTYFQNEAQLDKSGLPSDRFFAERPEGSVSTLKIQRTQQEDSAVYLCASSSGGTLTEAFFGQGTRLTVV.

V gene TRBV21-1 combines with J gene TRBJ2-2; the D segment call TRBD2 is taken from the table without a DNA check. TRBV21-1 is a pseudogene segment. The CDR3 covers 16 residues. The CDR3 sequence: CASSKASGRSTGELFF. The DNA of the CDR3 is TGTGCCAGCAGCAAAGCTAGCGGGAGAAGCACCGGGGAGCTGTTTTTT.

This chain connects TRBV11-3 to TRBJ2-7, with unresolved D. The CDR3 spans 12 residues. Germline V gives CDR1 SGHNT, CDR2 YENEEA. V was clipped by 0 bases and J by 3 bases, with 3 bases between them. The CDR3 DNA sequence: TGTGCCAGCAGCTTAGACGGCTACGAGCAGTACTTC. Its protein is CASSLDGYEQYF.

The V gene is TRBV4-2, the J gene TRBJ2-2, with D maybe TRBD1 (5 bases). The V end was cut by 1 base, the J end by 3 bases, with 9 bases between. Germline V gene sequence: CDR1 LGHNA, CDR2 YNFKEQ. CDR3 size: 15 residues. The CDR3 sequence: CASSQGGVDTGELFF. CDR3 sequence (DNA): TGTGCCAGCAGCCAAGGGGGCGTCGACACCGGGGAGCTGTTTTTT.

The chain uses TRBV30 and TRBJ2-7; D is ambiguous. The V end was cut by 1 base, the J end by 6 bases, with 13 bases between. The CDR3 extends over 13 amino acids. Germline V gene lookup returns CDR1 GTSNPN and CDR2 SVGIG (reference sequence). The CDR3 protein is CAWSDYLGAEQYF. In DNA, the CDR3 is TGTGCCTGGAGTGACTATCTAGGAGCCGAGCAGTACTTC.

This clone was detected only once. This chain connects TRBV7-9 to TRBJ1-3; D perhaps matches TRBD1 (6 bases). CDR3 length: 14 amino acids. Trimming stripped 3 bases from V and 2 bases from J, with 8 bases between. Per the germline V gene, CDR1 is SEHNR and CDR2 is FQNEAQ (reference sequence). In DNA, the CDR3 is TGTGCCAGCAGCTTCGGGACAACTGGAAACACCATATATTTT. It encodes CASSFGTTGNTIYF.

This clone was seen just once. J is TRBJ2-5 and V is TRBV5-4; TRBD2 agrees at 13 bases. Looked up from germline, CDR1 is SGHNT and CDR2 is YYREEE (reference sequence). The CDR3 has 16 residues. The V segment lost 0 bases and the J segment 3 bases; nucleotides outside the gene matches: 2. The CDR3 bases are TGTGCCAGCAGCTTGGGAGGGACTAGCGGGAAAGAGACCCAGTACTTC. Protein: CASSLGGTSGKETQYF.

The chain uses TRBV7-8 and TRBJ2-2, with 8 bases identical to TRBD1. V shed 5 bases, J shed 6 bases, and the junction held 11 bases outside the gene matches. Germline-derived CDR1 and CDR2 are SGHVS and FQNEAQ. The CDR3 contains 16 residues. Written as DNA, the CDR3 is TGTGCCAGCAGCCCGCAAGACAGGGGATCCTCCGGGGAGCTGTTTTTT. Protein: CASSPQDRGSSGELFF.

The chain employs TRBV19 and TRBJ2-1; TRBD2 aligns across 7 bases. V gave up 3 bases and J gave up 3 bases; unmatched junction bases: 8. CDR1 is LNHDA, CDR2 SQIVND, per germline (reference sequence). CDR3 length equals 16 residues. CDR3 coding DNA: TGTGCCAGTAGTATCCCATCTAGCGGAGGCTACAATGAGCAGTTCTTC. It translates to CASSIPSSGGYNEQFF.

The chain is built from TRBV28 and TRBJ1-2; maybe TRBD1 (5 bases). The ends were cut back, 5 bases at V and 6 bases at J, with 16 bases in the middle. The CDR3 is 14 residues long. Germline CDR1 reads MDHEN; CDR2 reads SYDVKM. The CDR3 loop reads CASSEGWSYDGYTF. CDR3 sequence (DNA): TGTGCCAGCAGTGAGGGGTGGTCGTATGATGGCTACACCTTC.

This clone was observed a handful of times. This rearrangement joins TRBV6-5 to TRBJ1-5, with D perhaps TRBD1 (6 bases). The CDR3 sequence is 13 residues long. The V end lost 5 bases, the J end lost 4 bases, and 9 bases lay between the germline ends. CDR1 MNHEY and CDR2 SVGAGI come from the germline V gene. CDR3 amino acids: CASSLQGNQPQHF. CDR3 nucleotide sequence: TGTGCCAGCAGTCTCCAGGGGAATCAGCCCCAGCATTTT.

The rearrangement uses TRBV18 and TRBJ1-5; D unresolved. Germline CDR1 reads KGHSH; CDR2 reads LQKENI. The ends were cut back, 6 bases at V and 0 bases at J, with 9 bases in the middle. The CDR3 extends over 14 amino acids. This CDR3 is CASSPAGSNQPQHF. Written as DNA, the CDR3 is TGTGCCAGCTCCCCGGCGGGTAGCAATCAGCCCCAGCATTTT.

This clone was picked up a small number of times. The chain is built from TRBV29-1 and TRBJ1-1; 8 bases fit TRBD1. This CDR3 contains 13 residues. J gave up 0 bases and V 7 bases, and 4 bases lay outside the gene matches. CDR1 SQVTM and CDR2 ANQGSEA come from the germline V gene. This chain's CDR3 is CSARQGLNTEAFF. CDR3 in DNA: TGCAGCGCTCGACAGGGGTTGAACACTGAAGCTTTCTTT.